One sample yielded the 29 T cell receptor beta chains listed below, sequenced in a study of patients and donors after allogeneic stem cell transplantation. Each CDR3 protein is one row after TCRdb ran MiXCR on the RT-PCR reads. The data contain some 960,000 distinct CDR3 sequences, approximately 19% of them singletons. Specimen: blood, either unsorted or a sorted T cell fraction (not recorded which). All receptors come from a human donor who was either an allogeneic HSCT recipient or a stem cell or donor lymphocyte infusion donor (not recorded which). It is not recorded whose cells these are; they may come from a transplant donor.

The V call is TRBV11-2, the J call TRBJ2-3; 7 nucleotides line up with TRBD1. CDR1 SGHAT and CDR2 FQNNGV come from the germline V gene. Trimming at V came to 2 bases and at J to 3 bases, leaving 17 bases not matched to a gene. This CDR3 contains 19 residues. In DNA, the CDR3 is TGTGCCAGCAGCTTAAGGCCTCTCCGACAGGGAAGAAAGACAGATACGCAGTATTTT. Encoded protein: CASSLRPLRQGRKTDTQYF.

The chain has TRBV12-2 and TRBJ2-7; the DNA was not used to check the table's D call, TRBD2. TRBV12-2 is a pseudogene segment. The CDR3 runs to 16 residues. The CDR3 protein is CASRLEEGGGSYEQYF. In DNA form, the CDR3 reads TGTGCAAGTCGCTTAGAGGAGGGAGGGGGCTCCTACGAGCAGTACTTC.

The V call is TRBV3-1, the J call TRBJ2-7; D may be TRBD1 (6 bases). The CDR3 has 16 amino acids. Trimming cost V 3 bases and J 4 bases, with 19 bases left between them. Germline lookup yields CDR1 LGHDT and CDR2 YNNKEL (reference sequence). CDR3 DNA: TGTGCCAGCAGCCAGATTGGACAGCTCCCCCCTTACGAGCAGTACTTC. Residues: CASSQIGQLPPYEQYF.

The sample holds a few counts of this clonotype. This chain connects TRBV10-3 to TRBJ1-1; D might be TRBD1 (5 bases). The CDR3 has 13 residues. Germline V gene sequence: CDR1 ENHRY, CDR2 SYGVKD. Trimming removed 4 bases at V and 2 bases at J, with 8 bases between. The CDR3 sequence: CAISGTINTEAFF. In nucleotides, the CDR3 is TGTGCCATCAGTGGGACAATCAACACTGAAGCTTTCTTT.

This clonotype came up a few times. The chain is built from TRBV10-3 and TRBJ2-1; perhaps TRBD2 as D (6 bases). CDR1 ENHRY and CDR2 SYGVKD come from the germline V gene. The V end lost 0 bases, the J end lost 2 bases, and 11 bases lay between the germline ends. CDR3 length: 16 amino acids. CDR3 DNA: TGTGCCATCAGTGAGTCGGGACTGACCACCTACAATGAGCAGTTCTTC. Its translation is CAISESGLTTYNEQFF.

This clonotype occurred many times. The chain uses TRBV4-2 and TRBJ1-1, with D possibly TRBD1 on 6 matching bases. Germline V CDR1 and CDR2: LGHNA, YNFKEQ. The CDR3 is 12 residues long. Trimming pared 4 bases from V and 7 bases from J, leaving 10 bases between. The DNA of the CDR3 is TGTGCCAGCAGCCGACGACAGGATGAAGCTTTCTTT. The encoded protein is CASSRRQDEAFF.

This clonotype has ten or more counts. V is TRBV4-3 and J is TRBJ2-2, with 8 bases lining up with TRBD1. The CDR3 is made up of 14 amino acids. The V segment lost 4 bases and the J segment 6 bases; nucleotides outside the gene matches: 4. Per the germline V gene, CDR1 is LGHNA and CDR2 is YSLEER. The CDR3 nucleotides read TGCGCCAGCAGCCTGGACAGGGCTGCCGGGGAGCTGTTTTTT. It codes for CASSLDRAAGELFF.

This clonotype was counted only a few times. The V gene is TRBV7-2, the J gene TRBJ1-6; D uncertain. The CDR3 sequence is 14 residues long. Trimming removed 1 base at V and 10 bases at J, with 11 bases between. Germline CDR1 is SGHTA and CDR2 is FQGNSA. The CDR3 nucleotides read TGTGCCAGCAGCTTAGAAGGGCTCGGCTCACCCCTCCACTTT. It yields the protein CASSLEGLGSPLHF.

The genes are TRBV7-9 and TRBJ1-1, with a possible D match to TRBD1 (5 bases). Germline assignment: CDR1 SEHNR and CDR2 FQNEAQ (reference sequence). The V and J ends lost 4 bases and 3 bases respectively, with 18 bases between them. The CDR3 totals 16 residues. The CDR3 bases are TGTGCCAGCAGCTCACCCACGGGGCTGTCGTACACTGAAGCTTTCTTT. Translation gives CASSSPTGLSYTEAFF.

This chain links TRBV20-1 with TRBJ1-3, with 9 nucleotides matching TRBD1. The CDR3 loop spans 17 amino acids. Germline V gene sequence: CDR1 DFQATT, CDR2 SNEGSKA (reference sequence). The V and J ends lost 6 bases and 2 bases, in that order; junction bases with no gene match: 14. CDR3 nucleotide sequence: TGCAGTGCCAACCAACGGGGGGACAGGGATCCTGGAAACACCATATATTTT. This encodes CSANQRGDRDPGNTIYF.

The V and J genes are TRBV11-2 and TRBJ2-2, with D hard to call. The germline V gene encodes CDR1 SGHAT and CDR2 FQNNGV. CDR3 length equals 17 residues. Trimming pared 0 bases from V and 8 bases from J, leaving 19 bases between. DNA for the CDR3: TGTGCCAGCAGCTTAGATGTGCAGGAGATAGTTATAGGGGAGCTGTTTTTT. Its protein is CASSLDVQEIVIGELFF.

Only a few counts were recorded for this clonotype. The V gene is TRBV5-1, the J gene TRBJ1-2, with D uncertain. Trimming pared 0 bases from V and 4 bases from J, leaving 22 bases between. CDR1 SGHRS and CDR2 YFSETQ come from the germline V gene. The CDR3 has 18 amino acids. The CDR3: CASSLAIGGPVPLYGYTF. DNA for the CDR3: TGCGCCAGCAGCTTGGCTATTGGAGGGCCGGTCCCACTCTATGGCTACACCTTC.

This clonotype occurred a few times. The V gene is TRBV29-1, the J gene TRBJ2-2; no definite D call. The CDR3 consists of 15 residues. The V gene lost 5 bases and the J gene lost 2 bases, with 15 bases spanning the gap. Germline V gene data show CDR1 as SQVTM and CDR2 as ANQGSEA. CDR3 bases: TGCAGCGTTATGCAAATACGCAAAAACACCGGGGAGCTGTTTTTT. This codes for CSVMQIRKNTGELFF.

This clonotype was counted once. The CDR3, as DNA: TGTGCCAGCAGTTACTCACCTAGCTCCTACGAGCAGTACTTC. Encoded protein: CASSYSPSSYEQYF. The V call is TRBV6-5, the J call TRBJ2-7; D is uncertain. V shed 0 bases and J shed 0 bases, with 6 bases lying between them. The germline gives CDR1 MNHEY, CDR2 SVGAGI. CDR3 length: 14 residues.

The chain couples TRBV7-9 to TRBJ1-4; D unclear. In germline, CDR1 is SEHNR, CDR2 FQNEAQ (reference sequence). With 4 bases removed from V and 11 bases from J, the gap between germline ends came to 5 bases. This CDR3 is 10 amino acids long. The chain's CDR3 is CASSYEKLFF. The CDR3 DNA sequence: TGTGCCAGCAGCTACGAGAAACTGTTTTTT.

This clonotype was recorded a few times. The chain carries TRBV12-3 or TRBV12-4 and TRBJ2-7, with D possibly TRBD2 on 5 matching bases. V lost 3 bases, J lost 6 bases, and 9 bases lay in between. The CDR3 spans 12 residues. CDR3 sequence: CASSFRRAEQYF. The CDR3 bases are TGTGCCAGCAGTTTTAGGCGGGCCGAGCAGTACTTC.

This rearrangement joins TRBV11-2 to TRBJ2-3, with 16 bases aligning to TRBD2. With V trimmed by 5 bases and J by 5 bases, 10 bases remained unmatched. The CDR3 runs to 18 residues. In germline, CDR1 is SGHAT, CDR2 FQNNGV. CDR3 in amino acids: CASSPQTGTSGGVDTQYF. As DNA, the CDR3 is TGTGCCAGCAGCCCCCAAACCGGGACTAGCGGGGGGGTAGATACGCAGTATTTT.

The rearrangement links TRBV15 to TRBJ2-3; 7 bases match TRBD2. Losses at the gene ends were 0 bases for V and 2 bases for J; bases not matched to a gene: 8. CDR1 is LNHNV and CDR2 is YYDKDF in the germline V gene (reference sequence). This CDR3 contains 17 residues. CDR3: CATSRDISGGYTDTQYF. DNA of the CDR3: TGTGCCACCAGCAGAGATATCTCGGGGGGTTACACAGATACGCAGTATTTT.

The chain has TRBV28 and TRBJ2-2; D call uncertain. The length of the CDR3 is 15 residues. The V end lost 3 bases, the J end lost 0 bases, and 8 bases lay between the germline ends. Germline V gene sequence: CDR1 MDHEN, CDR2 SYDVKM. The CDR3 DNA reads as TGTGCCAGCAGTTTTCGCCAGTCGAACACCGGGGAGCTGTTTTTT. Amino acids: CASSFRQSNTGELFF.

The rearrangement links TRBV9 to TRBJ2-1; D is unclear. Germline CDR1 SGDLS, CDR2 YYNGEE. The CDR3 is 13 residues long. V was shortened by 0 bases and J by 7 bases, with 8 bases between the two germline ends. The CDR3 here is CASSVAAANEQFF. Written as DNA, the CDR3 is TGTGCCAGCAGCGTAGCGGCGGCGAATGAGCAGTTCTTC.

This clonotype was seen more than once but under ten times. The chain carries TRBV24-1 and TRBJ2-1; D gene uncertain. The CDR3 runs to 15 residues. V lost 3 bases to trimming and J lost 7 bases, with 15 bases between them. From germline, CDR1 is KGHDR and CDR2 SFDVKD. The DNA for the CDR3 is TGTGCCACCAGTGATCAGCGACTCCCAAAGAATGAGCAGTTCTTC. It is translated as CATSDQRLPKNEQFF.

This clonotype showed up many times. The chain links TRBV29-1 to TRBJ2-3; 8 nucleotides match TRBD2. CDR1 and CDR2 (germline): SQVTM, ANQGSEA. The CDR3 totals 15 residues. After removal of 8 bases from V and 0 bases from J, the junction contained 10 bases not matched to a gene. The CDR3 region is CSYRRSSGSTDTQYF. CDR3 coding DNA: TGCAGCTATAGGCGATCTAGCGGGAGCACAGATACGCAGTATTTT.

The CDR3 loop reads CSAGGNTGELFF. The DNA for the CDR3 is TGCAGCGCGGGGGGGAACACCGGGGAGCTGTTTTTT. The chain carries TRBV29-1 and TRBJ2-2; 7 bases are a match to TRBD2. This CDR3 comprises 12 residues. Germline loops: CDR1 SQVTM, CDR2 ANQGSEA. V lost 7 bases to trimming and J lost 1 base; unmatched junction nucleotides: 0.

The chain is built from TRBV6-2 or TRBV6-3 and TRBJ2-3, with D perhaps matching TRBD2 (6 bases). The CDR3 spans 17 residues. V was trimmed by 3 bases and J by 1 base, leaving 17 bases between them. Germline V lookup: CDR1 MNHEY, CDR2 SVGEGT. The DNA of the CDR3 is TGTGCCAGCAGTTATTTGGGACTTAAACGCGGCACAGATACGCAGTATTTT. The encoded protein is CASSYLGLKRGTDTQYF.

The sample holds a few counts of this clonotype. The chain uses TRBV4-2 and TRBJ1-6; 8 nucleotides line up with TRBD1. V lost 3 bases and J lost 3; bases outside the gene matches: 10. There are 18 residues in the CDR3. The germline CDR1 and CDR2 sequences are LGHNA and YNFKEQ. The CDR3 DNA reads TGTGCCAGCAGCCACCCACCGACAGGGGAGATCTATAATTCACCCCTCCACTTT. As protein: CASSHPPTGEIYNSPLHF.

The chain is built from TRBV7-2 and TRBJ1-5, with a tentative D call TRBD1 (5 bases). Trimming stripped 5 bases from V and 0 bases from J, with 14 bases between. Germline lookup yields CDR1 SGHTA and CDR2 FQGNSA. The CDR3 has 16 amino acids. The CDR3 nucleotides read TGTGCCAGCAGCGTCGGGGGGACCCTTAGCAATCAGCCCCAGCATTTT. Translating it yields CASSVGGTLSNQPQHF.

This clonotype was seen a few times. The J gene is TRBJ2-7, the V gene TRBV4-2, with TRBD2 as a possible D gene (5 bases). Germline V gene data show CDR1 as LGHNA and CDR2 as YNFKEQ. This CDR3 comprises 15 residues. With 1 base removed from V and 0 bases from J, the gap between germline ends came to 10 bases. The CDR3: CASSQAMGSSYEQYF. The DNA for the CDR3 is TGTGCCAGCAGCCAAGCAATGGGGAGCTCCTACGAGCAGTACTTC.

This clonotype was detected ten times or more. The J gene is TRBJ2-1, the V gene TRBV5-1; D not resolved. CDR1 is SGHRS and CDR2 is YFSETQ in the germline V gene. The CDR3 contains 14 residues. Trimming pared 3 bases from V and 8 bases from J, leaving 15 bases between. In DNA form, the CDR3 reads TGCGCCAGCAGCTATAGACCCAAATCCGATGAGCAGTTCTTC. This encodes CASSYRPKSDEQFF.

This clonotype occurred a few times. This sequence joins TRBV5-1 and TRBJ1-1; D is perhaps TRBD1 (5 bases). The CDR3 has 13 residues. The V and J ends lost 0 bases and 8 bases respectively, with 11 bases between them. Germline CDR1 SGHRS, CDR2 YFSETQ. Here the CDR3 DNA reads TGCGCCAGCAGCTTGGCAGACAGCAGAGAAGCTTTCTTT. As protein: CASSLADSREAFF.